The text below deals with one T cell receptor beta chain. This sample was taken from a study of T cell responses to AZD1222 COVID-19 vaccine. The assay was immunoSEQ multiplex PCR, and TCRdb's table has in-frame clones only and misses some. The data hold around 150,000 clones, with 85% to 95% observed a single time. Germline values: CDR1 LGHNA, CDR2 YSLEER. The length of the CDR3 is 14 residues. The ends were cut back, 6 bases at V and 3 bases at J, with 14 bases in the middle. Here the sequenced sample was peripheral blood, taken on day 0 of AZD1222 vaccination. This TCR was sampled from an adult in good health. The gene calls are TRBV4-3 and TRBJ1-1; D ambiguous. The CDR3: CASRKGGGYTEAFF. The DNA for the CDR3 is TGCGCCAGCAGAAAAGGCGGTGGGTACACTGAAGCTTTCTTT.